This T cell receptor beta chain comes out of a study of T cells in Graves' hyperthyroidism and ophthalmopathy. As to this clonotype: Its target is unknown.

Whole-study findings and limits: The blood repertoire included most of the expanded thyroid clonotypes above 0.001.

The authors obtained PBMCs from around 10 ml of fresh peripheral blood. With 4 bases removed from V and 4 bases from J, the gap between germline ends came to 18 bases. The CDR3 has 16 residues. CDR1 is SGDLS and CDR2 is YYNGEE in the germline V gene. Authors of the study amplified TCR beta CDR3 regions from RNA transcripts. Using the HTBI primer set, a first-round RT-PCR was run on the TCR CDR3. TCRdb re-called the multiplex PCR reads with MiXCR, one entry per CDR3 protein. The table includes some 460,000 distinct CDR3 sequences, 15% to 18% detected once. The sequencing input was blood. This receptor was obtained from a woman under 30 with Graves' hyperthyroidism. The chain has TRBV9 and TRBJ1-3; tentative D call: TRBD1 (5 bases). The CDR3 nucleotides read TGTGCCAGCAGCCCCCATCACCTAACAGGAGGAAACACCATATATTTT. This sequence encodes CASSPHHLTGGNTIYF.